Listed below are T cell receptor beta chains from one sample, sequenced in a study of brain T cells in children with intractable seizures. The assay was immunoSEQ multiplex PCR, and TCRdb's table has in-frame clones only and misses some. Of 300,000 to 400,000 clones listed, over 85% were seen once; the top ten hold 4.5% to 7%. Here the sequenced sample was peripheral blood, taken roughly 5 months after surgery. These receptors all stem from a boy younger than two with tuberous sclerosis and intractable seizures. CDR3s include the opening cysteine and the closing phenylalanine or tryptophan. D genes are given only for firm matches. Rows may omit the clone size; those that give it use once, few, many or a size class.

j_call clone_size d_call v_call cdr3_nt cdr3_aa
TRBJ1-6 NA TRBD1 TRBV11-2 TGTGCCAGCAGCTTAGCCACAGGGGTTTCCTATAATTCACCCCTCCACTTT CASSLATGVSYNSPLHF
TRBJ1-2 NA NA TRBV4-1 TGCGCCAGCAGCCAAGTTTATGGGCCGAAGGCAGCGGTTGGCTACACCTTC CASSQVYGPKAAVGYTF
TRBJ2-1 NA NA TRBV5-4 TGTGCCAGCAGCCTGGACTTCTCCTACAATGAGCAGTTCTTC CASSLDFSYNEQFF
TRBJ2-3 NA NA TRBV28 TGTGCCAGCAGTCCCATGGCGGGGTCAGATACGCAGTATTTT CASSPMAGSDTQYF
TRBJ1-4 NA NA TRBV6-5 TGTGCCAGCAGTTTCGGCCCAACTAATGAAAAACTGTTTTTT CASSFGPTNEKLFF
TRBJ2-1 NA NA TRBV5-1 TGCGCCAGCAGCCCGGAATGGAGGGCCCCTTTCAATGAGCAGTTCTTC CASSPEWRAPFNEQFF
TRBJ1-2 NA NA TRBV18 TGTGCCAGCTCACCGGGGGGTTTTAACTATGGCTACACCTTC CASSPGGFNYGYTF
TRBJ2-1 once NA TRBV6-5 TGTGCCAGCAAAACGGGGGGCGGGACGTTCTTC CASKTGGGTFF
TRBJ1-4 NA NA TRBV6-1 TGTGCCAGCAGTGAATTAAGACCTAATGAAAAACTGTTTTTT CASSELRPNEKLFF
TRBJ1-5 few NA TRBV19 TGTGCCAGTACCGAGGGCCCAGGGAGCAATCAGCCCCAGCATTTT CASTEGPGSNQPQHF
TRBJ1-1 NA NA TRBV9 TGTGCCAGCAGCGCATTTACAGGAGACACTGAAGCTTTCTTT CASSAFTGDTEAFF
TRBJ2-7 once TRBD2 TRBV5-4 TGTGCCAGCAGCTCGACTAGCGGGCTTAGCTCCTACGAGCAGTACTTC CASSSTSGLSSYEQYF
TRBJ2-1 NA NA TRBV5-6 TGTGCCAGCAGCTTACTCAGGGAAGGCTACAATGAGCAGTTCTTC CASSLLREGYNEQFF
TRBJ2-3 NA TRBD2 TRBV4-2 TGTGCCAGCAGCCAAGACGGGAGGGCAATAAAGACGCAGTATTTT CASSQDGRAIKTQYF
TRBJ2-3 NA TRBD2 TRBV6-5 TGTGCCAGCAGTACAGCGGGGGGGAGCACAGATACGCAGTATTTT CASSTAGGSTDTQYF
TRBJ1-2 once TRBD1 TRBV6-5 TGTGCCAGCAGTTACTCACGACAGGGTCTAAATGGCTACACCTTC CASSYSRQGLNGYTF
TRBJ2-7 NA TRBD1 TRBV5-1 TGCGCCAGCAGCTTCGGGACAGGGCTTATCCTGACCTACGAGCAGTACTTC CASSFGTGLILTYEQYF
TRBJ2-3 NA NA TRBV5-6 TGTGCCAGCAGCCGGGGGAGAACTAGCACAGATACGCAGTATTTT CASSRGRTSTDTQYF